The 30 T cell receptor beta chains in this list originate from one sample, sequenced in a study of beta chain features in type 1 diabetes. The investigators reverse transcribed all of the isolated RNA, so they sequenced expressed TCRB transcripts. Only in-frame clones appear in the TCRdb table, and some are missing; sequencing was by immunoSEQ multiplex PCR. Seen here are 450,000 to 550,000 clones, over 25% observed once, and the top ten hold roughly 0.06%. Material: naive CD4+ T cells from blood. The receptors shown here come from a man in his late teens or twenties in good health.

The rearrangement uses TRBV4-3 and TRBJ2-7; the D is unclear. The CDR3 contains 13 residues. V lost 1 base and J 0 bases, leaving 4 bases between the germline ends. Germline loops: CDR1 LGHNA, CDR2 YSLEER. The DNA for the CDR3 is TGCGCCAGCAGCCAAGGCGCCTCCTACGAGCAGTACTTC. Translating it yields CASSQGASYEQYF.

This clone was observed a few times. The rearrangement links TRBV29-1 to TRBJ1-1; the D is unclear. This CDR3 spans 13 amino acids. Germline lookup yields CDR1 SQVTM and CDR2 ANQGSEA. The germline V and J ends were trimmed by 2 bases and 0 bases, with 7 bases remaining between them. The CDR3 region is CSVERKLNTEAFF. In nucleotides, the CDR3 is TGCAGCGTTGAAAGGAAGCTGAACACTGAAGCTTTCTTT.

This clone appeared a few times. The genes are TRBV19 and TRBJ2-1; no definite D call. Germline V lookup: CDR1 LNHDA, CDR2 SQIVND (reference sequence). The V end was cut by 4 bases, the J end by 5 bases, with 9 bases between. The CDR3 extends over 13 amino acids. CDR3: CASSTRQDNEQFF. DNA of the CDR3: TGTGCCAGTAGTACTAGACAAGACAATGAGCAGTTCTTC.

This clone has only a few counts. The J gene is TRBJ1-1, the V gene TRBV30; maybe TRBD1 (6 bases). The CDR3 length is 14 residues. With 6 bases removed from V and 2 bases from J, the gap between germline ends came to 16 bases. CDR1 and CDR2 (germline): GTSNPN, SVGIG (reference sequence). In DNA form, the CDR3 reads TGTGCCTGCTCCCCCGGGGGGCGCAACACTGAAGCTTTCTTT. It is translated as CACSPGGRNTEAFF.

This clone was counted between two and nine times. The chain uses TRBV5-4 and TRBJ2-3; a possible D gene is TRBD1 (7 bases). The germline gives CDR1 SGHNT, CDR2 YYREEE (reference sequence). V was shortened by 7 bases and J by 5 bases, with 11 bases between the two germline ends. The CDR3 has 12 amino acids. CDR3 DNA sequence: TGTGCCAGCCGCGGGACAGTAGATACGCAGTATTTT. It yields the protein CASRGTVDTQYF.

This clone was counted a few times. The genes are TRBV30 and TRBJ1-2; D call uncertain. CDR1 is GTSNPN and CDR2 is SVGIG in the germline V gene (reference sequence). The CDR3 is 13 residues long. V was cut by 4 bases and J by 2 bases, with 11 bases left in between. The CDR3 DNA is TGTGCCTGGACCCCAGGACCCAACTATGGCTACACCTTC. It encodes CAWTPGPNYGYTF.

The rearrangement uses TRBV30 and TRBJ1-5; D gene unclear. Germline V gives CDR1 GTSNPN, CDR2 SVGIG (reference sequence). Trimming stripped 0 bases from V and 7 bases from J, with 13 bases between. This CDR3 contains 14 residues. CDR3 in DNA: TGTGCCTGGAGTGTCAATGACCCGAGGCAGCCCCAGCATTTT. This gives the protein CAWSVNDPRQPQHF.

This clone has only a few counts. The rearrangement links TRBV2 to TRBJ2-3; D is perhaps TRBD1 (7 bases). The V gene's germline CDR1 is SNHLY and CDR2 FYNNEI. The length of the CDR3 is 15 residues. V was clipped by 3 bases and J by 6 bases, with 16 bases between them. The CDR3 DNA follows: TGTGCCAGCAGTGAGAGGAGGGGGCGCTTGGATACGCAGTATTTT. It translates to CASSERRGRLDTQYF.

This clone was seen only a few times. The rearrangement links TRBV30 to TRBJ2-7, with D perhaps TRBD1 (5 bases). CDR3 length: 13 amino acids. The germline gives CDR1 GTSNPN, CDR2 SVGIG (reference sequence). V was shortened by 3 bases and J by 7 bases, with 16 bases between the two germline ends. CDR3 sequence: CAWSPDRPQEQYF. DNA for the CDR3: TGTGCCTGGAGCCCCGACAGACCCCAGGAGCAGTACTTC.

The CDR3 here is CASRRPGQGSYNEQFF. The CDR3 DNA reads as TGTGCCAGCAGGCGACCGGGACAGGGTTCCTACAATGAGCAGTTCTTC. V and J are TRBV6-6 and TRBJ2-1; 9 nucleotides align to TRBD1. The CDR3 runs to 16 residues. The V gene's germline CDR1 is MNHNY and CDR2 SVGAGI (reference sequence). The junction had 7 bases not matched to a gene; V was cut back by 6 bases and J by 1 base.

J is TRBJ2-3 and V is TRBV4-3; 15 nucleotides align to TRBD2. V lost 5 bases to trimming and J lost 6 bases; unmatched junction nucleotides: 6. Germline lookup yields CDR1 LGHNA and CDR2 YSLEER. The CDR3 totals 16 residues. CDR3 DNA sequence: TGCGCCAGCAGCGCCAGGACTAGCGGGAGGGTGGATACGCAGTATTTT. It translates to CASSARTSGRVDTQYF.

The chain combines TRBV18 with TRBJ1-5; possible D gene TRBD1, 5 bases. CDR1 is KGHSH, CDR2 LQKENI, per germline. The CDR3 is made up of 14 amino acids. V was clipped by 5 bases and J by 6 bases, with 14 bases between them. The CDR3 is CASSSTVQGQPQHF. The CDR3 DNA follows: TGTGCCAGCTCATCGACAGTTCAGGGTCAGCCCCAGCATTTT. The variable domain in full, completed from reference TRBV18 and TRBJ1-5, reads NAGVMQNPRHLVRRRGQEARLRCSPMKGHSHVYWYRQLPEEGLKFMVYLQKENIIDESGMPKERFSAEFPKEGPSILRIQQVVRGDSAAYFCASSSTVQGQPQHFGDGTRLSIL.

This clone occurred a few times. The rearrangement links TRBV7-8 to TRBJ2-1, with 10 bases matching TRBD1. Trimming removed 5 bases from V and 3 bases from J; junction bases left unmatched: 10. Germline V gene sequence: CDR1 SGHVS, CDR2 FQNEAQ. The CDR3 sequence is 17 residues long. This chain's CDR3 is CASSARMGQGHYNEQFF. CDR3 DNA: TGTGCCAGCAGCGCGCGAATGGGACAGGGGCACTACAATGAGCAGTTCTTC.

This clone was detected only a few times. This rearrangement joins TRBV29-1 to TRBJ2-5; no clear D gene. The J call may be incorrect, as the DNA end agrees better with TRBJ2-7. This CDR3 comprises 12 residues. Looked up from germline, CDR1 is SQVTM and CDR2 is ANQGSEA. CDR3 residues: CSVEVGMFEQYF. The DNA for the CDR3 is TGCAGCGTTGAAGTAGGGATGTTCGAGCAGTACTTC.

The chain joins TRBV9 to TRBJ2-5; D could derive from TRBD1 or TRBD2 (5 bases each). The CDR3 length is 14 residues. The V end was cut by 3 bases, the J end by 0 bases, with 9 bases between. Germline V gene sequence: CDR1 SGDLS, CDR2 YYNGEE. For the CDR3, the DNA is TGTGCCAGCAGCGGGGGACCGTACCAAGAGACCCAGTACTTC. Encoded protein: CASSGGPYQETQYF.

This clone was seen a few times. The chain employs TRBV27 and TRBJ2-7; 9 bases are shared with TRBD1. Germline loops: CDR1 MNHEY, CDR2 SMNVEV (reference sequence). Unmatched junction bases numbered 13, after V lost 9 bases and J lost 7 bases. The CDR3 has 14 residues. CDR3 coding DNA: TGTGCCAGTCCTCCCCGGGACAGGGAGGGGGAGCAGTACTTC. This codes for CASPPRDREGEQYF.

This clone has just a few counts. V is TRBV5-6 and J is TRBJ2-6; weak D call: TRBD1 (6 bases). CDR1 and CDR2 (germline): SGHDT, YYEEEE. The CDR3 is 15 residues long. V gave up 4 bases and J gave up 0 bases, with 8 bases separating them. CDR3: CASSHRDSGANVLTF. CDR3 DNA: TGTGCCAGCAGCCACAGGGACTCTGGGGCCAACGTCCTGACTTTC.

The chain recombines TRBV7-9 with TRBJ2-5; 8 positions match TRBD1. With V trimmed by 6 bases and J by 5 bases, 11 bases remained unmatched. Looked up from germline, CDR1 is SEHNR and CDR2 is FQNEAQ (reference sequence). CDR3 length: 15 residues. Written as DNA, the CDR3 is TGTGCCAGCAGTCGACAGGGGCTCTCCGGGGAGACCCAGTACTTC. It codes for CASSRQGLSGETQYF.

The rearrangement links TRBV7-4 to TRBJ2-7; weak D call: TRBD2 (5 bases). V dropped 0 bases and J dropped 2 bases, with 23 bases sitting between them. CDR1 and CDR2 from the germline V gene are SGHVT and SQSDAQ. The CDR3 totals 19 residues. The CDR3 DNA reads TGTGCCAGCAGCTTAGCGAGTAGCGACCCCGGAGGAGGACCCTACGAGCAGTACTTC. Amino acids: CASSLASSDPGGGPYEQYF.

The chain links TRBV14 to TRBJ2-7, with 9 bases matching TRBD2. In germline, CDR1 is SGHDN, CDR2 FVKESK. The CDR3 length is 15 residues. J lost 0 bases, V lost 4 bases, and 4 bases had no gene match. The CDR3 protein is CASSLFSGSSYEQYF. For the CDR3, the DNA is TGTGCCAGCAGCCTATTTAGCGGGAGCTCCTACGAGCAGTACTTC.

The V gene is TRBV5-4, the J gene TRBJ2-3; 11 bases map to TRBD2. The CDR3 loop spans 16 amino acids. From germline, CDR1 is SGHNT and CDR2 YYREEE (reference sequence). The trim removed 4 bases at V and 0 bases at J, leaving 4 bases unmatched. The CDR3 DNA is TGTGCCAGCAGCCCCGGGACTAGCGGAAGCACAGATACGCAGTATTTT. Translated, it gives CASSPGTSGSTDTQYF.

This clone turned up a few times. V is TRBV7-9 and J is TRBJ2-1; 13 bases fit TRBD2. J gave up 5 bases and V 4 bases, and 5 bases lay outside the gene matches. This CDR3 contains 16 residues. Germline loops: CDR1 SEHNR, CDR2 FQNEAQ (reference sequence). The CDR3: CASSSPTSGRDNEQFF. CDR3 nucleotides: TGTGCCAGCAGCTCTCCAACTAGCGGGAGGGACAATGAGCAGTTCTTC.

This sequence joins TRBV29-1 and TRBJ1-1, with D unclear. Trimming removed 2 bases from V and 3 bases from J, with 7 bases in between. This CDR3 contains 12 residues. Germline V gives CDR1 SQVTM, CDR2 ANQGSEA. CDR3 protein: CSVETRDTEAFF. The CDR3 region has the DNA TGCAGCGTTGAAACTAGGGACACTGAAGCTTTCTTT. The full variable domain, completed using reference TRBV29-1 and TRBJ1-1, is SAVISQKPSRDICQRGTSLTIQCQVDSQVTMMFWYRQQPGQSLTLIATANQGSEATYESGFVIDKFPISRPNLTFSTLTVSNMSPEDSSIYLCSVETRDTEAFFGQGTRLTVV.

The genes are TRBV6-5 and TRBJ2-5; D possibly matches TRBD1 or TRBD2 (6 bases each). Trimming left V 5 bases short and J 1 base short, with 11 bases between. CDR3 size: 14 residues. Germline assignment: CDR1 MNHEY and CDR2 SVGAGI. This CDR3 reads CASSRGDLQETQYF. The DNA of the CDR3 is TGTGCCAGCAGTAGGGGGGACCTCCAAGAGACCCAGTACTTC.

This chain links TRBV7-9 with TRBJ1-4; D remains unclear. The CDR3 has 19 amino acids. The V end was cut by 3 bases, the J end by 0 bases, with 20 bases between. Germline lookup yields CDR1 SEHNR and CDR2 FQNEAQ (reference sequence). Written as DNA, the CDR3 is TGTGCCAGCAGCTTCCCAAAGGTTCCCGGAGGTGCAACTAATGAAAAACTGTTTTTT. Translated, it gives CASSFPKVPGGATNEKLFF.

V usage is TRBV27 and J usage is TRBJ2-3; D ambiguous. The CDR3 covers 15 residues. The V end lost 0 bases, the J end lost 3 bases, and 10 bases lay between the germline ends. Germline V gives CDR1 MNHEY, CDR2 SMNVEV (reference sequence). The CDR3 spells CASSLSFDFTDTQYF. CDR3 DNA sequence: TGTGCCAGCAGTTTATCGTTCGATTTTACAGATACGCAGTATTTT.

The V gene is TRBV19, the J gene TRBJ1-5, with a tentative D call TRBD1 (5 bases). Germline V gives CDR1 LNHDA, CDR2 SQIVND (reference sequence). This CDR3 has 16 residues. V shed 1 base and J shed 3 bases, with 13 bases lying between them. The chain's CDR3 is CASSIGGGSNNQPQHF. The CDR3 coding sequence is TGTGCCAGTAGTATAGGCGGGGGGAGTAACAATCAGCCCCAGCATTTT.

In this sample, this clone turned up a few times. This chain uses TRBV7-8 with TRBJ2-3; possibly TRBD2 for D (6 bases). The CDR3 spans 14 residues. In germline, CDR1 is SGHVS, CDR2 FQNEAQ. Trimming took off 5 bases at V and 6 bases at J, with 15 bases between the two ends. CDR3 bases: TGTGCCAGCAGCGCATGGGAGGCCGGGGATACGCAGTATTTT. The encoded protein is CASSAWEAGDTQYF.

The V and J genes are TRBV7-8 and TRBJ1-5; D unclear. Trimming left V 5 bases short and J 2 bases short, with 16 bases between. This CDR3 is 16 amino acids long. The germline V gene encodes CDR1 SGHVS and CDR2 FQNEAQ. This chain's CDR3 is CASSLGRPGGNQPQHF. The CDR3 coding sequence is TGTGCCAGCAGCCTAGGACGTCCTGGTGGCAATCAGCCCCAGCATTTT.

This clone was seen a handful of times. The V call is TRBV7-9, the J call TRBJ2-1; perhaps TRBD1 as D (6 bases). This CDR3 is built from 15 residues. The V and J ends lost 4 bases and 9 bases respectively, with 19 bases between them. CDR1 SEHNR and CDR2 FQNEAQ come from the germline V gene (reference sequence). The CDR3 is CASSSPRKGEGEQFF. The CDR3 bases are TGTGCCAGCAGCTCGCCACGGAAGGGGGAAGGTGAGCAGTTCTTC. The full variable domain, with the rest looked up from reference TRBV7-9 and TRBJ2-1, is DTGVSQNPRHKITKRGQNVTFRCDPISEHNRLYWYRQTLGQGPEFLTYFQNEAQLEKSRLLSDRFSAERPKGSFSTLEIQRTEQGDSAMYLCASSSPRKGEGEQFFGPGTRLTVL.